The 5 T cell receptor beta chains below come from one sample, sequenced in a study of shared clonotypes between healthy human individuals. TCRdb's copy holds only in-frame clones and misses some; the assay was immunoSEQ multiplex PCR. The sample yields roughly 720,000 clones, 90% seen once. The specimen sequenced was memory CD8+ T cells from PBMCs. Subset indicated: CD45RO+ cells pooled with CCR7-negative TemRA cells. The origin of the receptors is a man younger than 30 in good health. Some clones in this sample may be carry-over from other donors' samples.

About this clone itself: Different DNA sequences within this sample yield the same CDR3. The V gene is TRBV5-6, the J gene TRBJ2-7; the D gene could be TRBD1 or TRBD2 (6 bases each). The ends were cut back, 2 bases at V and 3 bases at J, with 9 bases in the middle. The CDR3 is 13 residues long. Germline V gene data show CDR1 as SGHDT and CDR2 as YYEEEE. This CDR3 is CASSLGGGYEQYF. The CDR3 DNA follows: TGTGCCAGCAGCTTAGGGGGAGGCTACGAGCAGTACTTC.

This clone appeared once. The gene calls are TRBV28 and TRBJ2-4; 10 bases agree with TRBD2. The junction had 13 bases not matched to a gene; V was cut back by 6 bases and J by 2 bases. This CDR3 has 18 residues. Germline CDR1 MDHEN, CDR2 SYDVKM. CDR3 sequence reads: CASSSLDLAGGPKNIQYF. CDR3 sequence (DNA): TGTGCCAGCAGCTCCCTAGATTTAGCGGGAGGCCCCAAAAACATTCAGTACTTC.

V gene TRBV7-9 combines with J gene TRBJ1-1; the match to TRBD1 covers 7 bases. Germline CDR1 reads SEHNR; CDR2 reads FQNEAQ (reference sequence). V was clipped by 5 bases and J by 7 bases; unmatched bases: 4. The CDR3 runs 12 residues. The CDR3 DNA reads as TGTGCCAGCAGCCCGACAGGGATTGAAGCTTTCTTT. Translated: CASSPTGIEAFF.

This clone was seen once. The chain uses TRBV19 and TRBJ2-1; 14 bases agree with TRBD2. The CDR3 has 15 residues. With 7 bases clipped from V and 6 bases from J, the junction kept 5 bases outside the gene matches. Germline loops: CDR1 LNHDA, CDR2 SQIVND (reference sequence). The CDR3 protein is CASTLGTSGSNEQFF. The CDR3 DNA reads TGTGCCAGTACCCTTGGGACTAGCGGGAGCAATGAGCAGTTCTTC. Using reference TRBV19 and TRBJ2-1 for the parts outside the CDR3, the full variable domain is DGGITQSPKYLFRKEGQNVTLSCEQNLNHDAMYWYRQDPGQGLRLIYYSQIVNDFQKGDIAEGYSVSREKKESFPLTVTSAQKNPTAFYLCASTLGTSGSNEQFFGPGTRLTVL.

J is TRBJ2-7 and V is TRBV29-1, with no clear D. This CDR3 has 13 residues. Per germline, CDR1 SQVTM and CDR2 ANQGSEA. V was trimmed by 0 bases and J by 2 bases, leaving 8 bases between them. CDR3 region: CSVEEGLTYEQYF. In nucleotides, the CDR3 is TGCAGCGTTGAAGAAGGGTTAACCTACGAGCAGTACTTC.